The 23 T cell receptor beta chains below all came from one sample that was sequenced in a study of cytomegalovirus exposure and HLA in healthy donors. It was with 60 Vbeta and 13 Jbeta primers that the PCR ran. Produced via immunoSEQ multiplex PCR; TCRdb's table is partial and in-frame only. The data hold approximately 40,000 clones, with about nine tenths observed a single time. Sequenced input: PBMCs. Source of these receptors: a woman aged 40 to 49 in good health and CMV-seropositive.

The chain uses TRBV18 and TRBJ2-7; D is unclear. Trimming shortened V by 3 bases and J by 7 bases, and 7 bases separated the two germline ends. Germline-derived CDR1 and CDR2 are KGHSH and LQKENI. There are 11 residues in the CDR3. CDR3 amino acids: CASSPRCEQYF. In DNA, the CDR3 is TGTGCCAGCTCACCCCGGTGTGAGCAGTACTTC.

V usage is TRBV5-1 and J usage is TRBJ2-2; 9 nucleotides align to TRBD2. The junction had 11 bases not matched to a gene; V was cut back by 4 bases and J by 7 bases. Germline V gives CDR1 SGHRS, CDR2 YFSETQ. The CDR3 contains 16 residues. The CDR3 loop reads CASSLGIAGAVGELFF. In DNA form, the CDR3 reads TGCGCCAGCAGCCTCGGTATAGCGGGGGCGGTCGGGGAGCTGTTTTTT.

The chain recombines TRBV27 with TRBJ1-2; 11 bases agree with TRBD1. From germline, CDR1 is MNHEY and CDR2 SMNVEV (reference sequence). The CDR3 has 15 residues. Trimming took 5 bases from V and 4 from J; bases not matched to a gene: 6. CDR3 protein: CASSNSGTGGYGYTF. The CDR3 DNA reads as TGTGCCAGCAGTAACTCCGGGACAGGGGGCTATGGCTACACCTTC.

The rearrangement uses TRBV7-8 and TRBJ1-4; no clear D gene. The CDR3 is 13 amino acids. Germline V lookup: CDR1 SGHVS, CDR2 FQNEAQ. Trimming took 4 bases from V and 5 from J, leaving 8 bases between them. CDR3 DNA sequence: TGTGCCAGCAGCTCAAACTTGAATGAAAAACTGTTTTTT. This sequence encodes CASSSNLNEKLFF. Drawing the rest from reference TRBV7-8 and TRBJ1-4, the complete variable domain is GAGVSQSPRYKVAKRGQDVALRCDPISGHVSLFWYQQALGQGPEFLTYFQNEAQLDKSGLPSDRFFAERPEGSVSTLKIQRTQQEDSAVYLCASSSNLNEKLFFGSGTQLSVL.

This clone was detected only a few times. CDR3 DNA sequence: TGTGCCAGCAGTGTGGGGGACAATCCCCAGCATTTT. Its translation is CASSVGDNPQHF. The chain combines TRBV6-1 with TRBJ1-5, with D possibly matching TRBD1 (6 bases). Deletions cut 4 bases from V and 10 bases from J, with 11 bases between. This CDR3 contains 12 residues. In germline, CDR1 is MNHNS, CDR2 SASEGT.

The genes are TRBV6-5 and TRBJ2-1, with D tentatively TRBD1 (5 bases). Trimming stripped 7 bases from V and 2 bases from J, with 9 bases between. Germline V gene data show CDR1 as MNHEY and CDR2 as SVGAGI. The CDR3 length is 13 residues. CDR3 sequence (DNA): TGTGCCAGCACCCCGGACACCTACAATGAGCAGTTCTTC. It translates to CASTPDTYNEQFF.

This chain connects TRBV4-2 to TRBJ1-5; 8 nucleotides line up with TRBD1. CDR3 length: 19 residues. V lost 0 bases to trimming and J lost 4 bases; unmatched junction nucleotides: 14. Germline CDR1 LGHNA, CDR2 YNFKEQ. CDR3 residues: CASSQEVDRARRGNQPQHF. The CDR3 DNA reads TGTGCCAGCAGCCAAGAGGTGGACAGGGCCCGCCGGGGGAATCAGCCCCAGCATTTT.

The rearrangement uses TRBV19 and TRBJ1-1, with D maybe TRBD1 (5 bases). V lost 6 bases and J lost 1, with 9 bases in between. The CDR3 extends over 13 amino acids. Germline CDR1 and CDR2: LNHDA and SQIVND (reference sequence). The DNA for the CDR3 is TGTGCCAGTAGCGTCAGGGAGAACACTGAAGCTTTCTTT. It specifies CASSVRENTEAFF.

The V gene is TRBV11-2, the J gene TRBJ2-3, with TRBD2 matching over 14 bases. Trimming removed 3 bases from V and 8 bases from J; junction bases left unmatched: 7. This CDR3 region has 16 residues. Per germline, CDR1 SGHAT and CDR2 FQNNGV. The DNA for the CDR3 is TGTGCCAGCAGCTTCCGGACTAGCGGGGGGACGGGTACGCAGTATTTT. Translating it yields CASSFRTSGGTGTQYF. Using reference TRBV11-2 and TRBJ2-3 for the parts outside the CDR3, the full variable domain is EAGVAQSPRYKIIEKRQSVAFWCNPISGHATLYWYQQILGQGPKLLIQFQNNGVVDDSQLPKDRFSAERLKGVDSTLKIQPAKLEDSAVYLCASSFRTSGGTGTQYFGPGTRLTVL.

This clone turned up a few times. The rearrangement links TRBV23-1 to TRBJ1-1; 10 bases align to TRBD1. TRBV23-1 is an open reading frame, and its role is uncertain. This CDR3 is 15 amino acids long. V lost 0 bases, J lost 3 bases, and 1 base stayed unmatched. For the CDR3, the DNA is TGCGCCAGCAGTCAATCGGGGACAGGGGACACTGAAGCTTTCTTT. It is translated as CASSQSGTGDTEAFF.

The chain uses TRBV30 and TRBJ1-4, with TRBD1 as a possible D gene (6 bases). The V end lost 2 bases, the J end lost 2 bases, and 15 bases lay between the germline ends. CDR1 and CDR2 from the germline V gene are GTSNPN and SVGIG (reference sequence). The CDR3 length is 16 residues. Written as DNA, the CDR3 is TGTGCCTGGAGTAGCCAGGGGCTGGGCACTAATGAAAAACTGTTTTTT. Translated, it gives CAWSSQGLGTNEKLFF. The whole variable domain, remainder taken from reference TRBV30 and TRBJ1-4, is SQTIHQWPATLVQPVGSPLSLECTVEGTSNPNLYWYRQAAGRGLQLLFYSVGIGQISSEVPQNLSASRPQDRQFILSSKKLLLSDSGFYLCAWSSQGLGTNEKLFFGSGTQLSVL.

V usage is TRBV2 and J usage is TRBJ1-1, with a tentative D call TRBD1 (6 bases). Germline assignment: CDR1 SNHLY and CDR2 FYNNEI. The CDR3 length is 14 residues. Trimming pared 4 bases from V and 1 base from J, leaving 10 bases between. Here the CDR3 DNA reads TGTGCCAGCAGTGGAAGGGGGAGGAACACTGAAGCTTTCTTT. Translated, it gives CASSGRGRNTEAFF.

The chain combines TRBV7-2 with TRBJ2-6; TRBD1 agrees at 7 bases. Germline V CDR1 and CDR2: SGHTA, FQGNSA. The CDR3 totals 16 residues. J lost 0 bases, V lost 5 bases, and 4 bases had no gene match. The CDR3 loop reads CASSPRQGSGANVLTF. CDR3 sequence (DNA): TGTGCCAGCAGCCCCCGACAGGGCTCTGGGGCCAACGTCCTGACTTTC.

The V gene is TRBV15, the J gene TRBJ2-2; 8 nucleotides match TRBD1. CDR3 length: 15 amino acids. With 1 base clipped from V and 7 bases from J, the junction kept 5 bases outside the gene matches. CDR1 LNHNV and CDR2 YYDKDF come from the germline V gene (reference sequence). The CDR3 spells CATSRVGTGGGELFF. CDR3 sequence (DNA): TGTGCCACCAGCAGAGTCGGGACAGGCGGCGGGGAGCTGTTTTTT.

The CDR3 protein is CASSPGAGDLTEAFF. For the CDR3, the DNA is TGTGCCAGCTCACCAGGAGCGGGGGACCTCACTGAAGCTTTCTTT. The V call is TRBV18, the J call TRBJ1-1; D might be TRBD1 (5 bases). The CDR3 has 15 amino acids. V shed 2 bases and J shed 4 bases, with 14 bases lying between them. The germline V gene encodes CDR1 KGHSH and CDR2 LQKENI.

This chain links TRBV9 with TRBJ2-7; 8 bases match TRBD1. Per germline, CDR1 SGDLS and CDR2 YYNGEE. This CDR3 is built from 14 residues. The junction had 5 bases not matched to a gene; V was cut back by 2 bases and J by 4 bases. CDR3 coding DNA: TGTGCCAGCAGCGTGTCGGACAGGGCTTACGAGCAGTACTTC. It translates to CASSVSDRAYEQYF.

This clone was seen only once. The chain joins TRBV10-3 to TRBJ1-5, with D tentatively TRBD1 (5 bases). With 6 bases removed from V and 1 base from J, the gap between germline ends came to 13 bases. Germline V gives CDR1 ENHRY, CDR2 SYGVKD. This CDR3 region has 15 residues. CDR3: CAISQGLISNQPQHF. The CDR3 nucleotides are TGTGCCATCAGCCAGGGACTTATCAGCAATCAGCCCCAGCATTTT.

This chain joins TRBV19 and TRBJ2-5; 8 nucleotides line up with TRBD2. The germline CDR1 and CDR2 sequences are LNHDA and SQIVND (reference sequence). Losses at the gene ends were 3 bases for V and 5 bases for J; bases not matched to a gene: 5. The CDR3 spans 14 residues. CDR3 bases: TGTGCCAGTAGTATTAGCGGGGATTGGGAGACCCAGTACTTC. Translation: CASSISGDWETQYF. The full variable domain, with the rest looked up from reference TRBV19 and TRBJ2-5, is DGGITQSPKYLFRKEGQNVTLSCEQNLNHDAMYWYRQDPGQGLRLIYYSQIVNDFQKGDIAEGYSVSREKKESFPLTVTSAQKNPTAFYLCASSISGDWETQYFGPGTRLLVL.

The count of this clone is one. J is TRBJ1-5 and V is TRBV6-1; tentative D call: TRBD1 (5 bases). V lost 7 bases to trimming and J lost 3 bases, with 10 bases between them. This CDR3 is 13 amino acids long. Germline loops: CDR1 MNHNS, CDR2 SASEGT. The CDR3: CASTSGLNQPQHF. The DNA for the CDR3 is TGTGCCAGCACCTCAGGGCTCAATCAGCCCCAGCATTTT.

A note on this clone: The CDR3 ends on some other residue instead of the conserved phenylalanine or tryptophan, so this is likely a read error. The V call is TRBV7-8, the J call TRBJ1-6; 10 bases align to TRBD1. CDR1 SGHVS and CDR2 FQNEAQ come from the germline V gene. Losses at the gene ends were 2 bases for V and 9 bases for J; bases not matched to a gene: 7. The CDR3 sequence is 16 residues long. Written as DNA, the CDR3 is TGTGCCAGCAGCTTATCCGGGACAGGGGTGGGTTCACCCCTCCACTCT. It encodes CASSLSGTGVGSPLHS.

The chain recombines TRBV30 with TRBJ2-7; TRBD1 matches at 8 bases. The V segment lost 1 base and the J segment 7 bases; nucleotides outside the gene matches: 12. Per the germline V gene, CDR1 is GTSNPN and CDR2 is SVGIG (reference sequence). This CDR3 contains 15 residues. The CDR3 DNA follows: TGTGCCTGGAGTGCTTTGGACAGGGAATTCGGGGAGCAGTACTTC. It is translated as CAWSALDREFGEQYF.

The CDR3 here is CASSQDGASGAPYNEQFF. CDR3 bases: TGCGCCAGCAGCCAAGACGGGGCTAGCGGGGCCCCCTACAATGAGCAGTTCTTC. The chain is built from TRBV4-3 and TRBJ2-1; 9 bases align to TRBD2. This CDR3 region has 18 residues. Germline loops: CDR1 LGHNA, CDR2 YSLEER. Germline trimming cut 0 bases from V and 2 bases from J; bases unmatched to any gene: 8.

V usage is TRBV5-1 and J usage is TRBJ1-4, with 7 bases matching TRBD1. Losses at the gene ends were 4 bases for V and 4 bases for J; bases not matched to a gene: 4. In germline, CDR1 is SGHRS, CDR2 YFSETQ. CDR3 length: 14 amino acids. CDR3 nucleotide sequence: TGCGCCAGCAGCCTAGGGGGCCGTAATGAAAAACTGTTTTTT. Translating gives CASSLGGRNEKLFF.